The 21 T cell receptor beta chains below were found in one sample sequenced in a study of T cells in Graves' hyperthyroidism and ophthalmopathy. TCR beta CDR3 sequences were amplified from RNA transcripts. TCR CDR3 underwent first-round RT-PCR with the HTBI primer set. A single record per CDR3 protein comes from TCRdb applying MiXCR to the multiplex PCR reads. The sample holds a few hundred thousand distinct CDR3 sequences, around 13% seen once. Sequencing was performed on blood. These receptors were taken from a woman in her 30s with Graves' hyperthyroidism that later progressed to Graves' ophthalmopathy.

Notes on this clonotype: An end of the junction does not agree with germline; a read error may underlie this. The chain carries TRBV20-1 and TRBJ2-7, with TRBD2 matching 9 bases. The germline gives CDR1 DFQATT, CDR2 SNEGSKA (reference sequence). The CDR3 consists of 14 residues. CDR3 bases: TGCGGTGCTAGAGAACCAGCGGGAGGTTACGAGCAGTACTTC. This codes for CGAREPAGGYEQYF.

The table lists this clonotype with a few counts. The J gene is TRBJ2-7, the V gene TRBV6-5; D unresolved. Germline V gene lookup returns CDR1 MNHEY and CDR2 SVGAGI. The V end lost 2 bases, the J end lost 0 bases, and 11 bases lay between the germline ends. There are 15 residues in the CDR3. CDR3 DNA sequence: TGTGCCAGCAGTTACAGCCCATTTAGCTCCTACGAGCAGTACTTC. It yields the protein CASSYSPFSSYEQYF.

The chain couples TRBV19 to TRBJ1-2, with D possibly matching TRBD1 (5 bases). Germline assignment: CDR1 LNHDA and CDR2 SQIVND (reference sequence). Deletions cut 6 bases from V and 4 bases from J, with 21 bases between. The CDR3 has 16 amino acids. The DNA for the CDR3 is TGTGCCAGTAGACGTCGGTGGGACCCGCTCGCCTATGGCTACACCTTC. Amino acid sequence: CASRRRWDPLAYGYTF. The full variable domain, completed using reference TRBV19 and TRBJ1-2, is DGGITQSPKYLFRKEGQNVTLSCEQNLNHDAMYWYRQDPGQGLRLIYYSQIVNDFQKGDIAEGYSVSREKKESFPLTVTSAQKNPTAFYLCASRRRWDPLAYGYTFGSGTRLTVV.

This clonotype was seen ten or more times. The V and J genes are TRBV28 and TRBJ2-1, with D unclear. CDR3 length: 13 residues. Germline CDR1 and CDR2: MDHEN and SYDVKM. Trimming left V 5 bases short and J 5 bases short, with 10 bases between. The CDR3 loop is CASSLGHDNEQFF. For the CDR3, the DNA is TGTGCCAGCAGTCTTGGGCATGACAATGAGCAGTTCTTC.

DNA for the CDR3: TGCAGTGCTAGAGTCCTAGCGGGATACAATGAGCAGTTCTTC. As protein: CSARVLAGYNEQFF. The gene calls are TRBV20-1 and TRBJ2-1; 9 bases match TRBD2. CDR1 is DFQATT and CDR2 is SNEGSKA in the germline V gene (reference sequence). V was clipped by 1 base and J by 4 bases; unmatched bases: 2. This CDR3 has 14 residues.

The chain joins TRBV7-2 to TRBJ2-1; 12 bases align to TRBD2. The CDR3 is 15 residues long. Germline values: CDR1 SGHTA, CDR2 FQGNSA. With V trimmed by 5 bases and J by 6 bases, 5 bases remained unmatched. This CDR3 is CASSNPSGRANEQFF. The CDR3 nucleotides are TGTGCCAGCAGCAATCCTAGCGGGAGGGCCAATGAGCAGTTCTTC.

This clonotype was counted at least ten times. CDR3 residues: CATSDLQFDSYNEQFF. The CDR3 region has the DNA TGTGCCACCAGTGATTTGCAATTTGACTCCTACAATGAGCAGTTCTTC. The rearrangement links TRBV24-1 to TRBJ2-1; D gene unclear. Germline loops: CDR1 KGHDR, CDR2 SFDVKD. Trimming removed 0 bases from V and 0 bases from J, with 8 bases in between. This CDR3 contains 16 residues.

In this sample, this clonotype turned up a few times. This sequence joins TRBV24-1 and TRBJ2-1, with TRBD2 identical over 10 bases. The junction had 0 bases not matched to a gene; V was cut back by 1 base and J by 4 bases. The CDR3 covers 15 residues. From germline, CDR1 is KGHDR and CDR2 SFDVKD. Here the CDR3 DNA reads TGTGCCACCAGTGATTTTAGCGGGGGGTACAATGAGCAGTTCTTC. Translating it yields CATSDFSGGYNEQFF.

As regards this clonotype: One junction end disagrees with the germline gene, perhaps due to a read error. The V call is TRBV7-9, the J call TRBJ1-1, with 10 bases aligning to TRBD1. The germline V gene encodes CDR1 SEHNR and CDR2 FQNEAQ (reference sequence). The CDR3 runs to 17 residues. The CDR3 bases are TGCGCCAGCAGCCTACAAGGGGACAGGGGATCAGTCACTGAAGCTTTCTTT. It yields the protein CASSLQGDRGSVTEAFF.

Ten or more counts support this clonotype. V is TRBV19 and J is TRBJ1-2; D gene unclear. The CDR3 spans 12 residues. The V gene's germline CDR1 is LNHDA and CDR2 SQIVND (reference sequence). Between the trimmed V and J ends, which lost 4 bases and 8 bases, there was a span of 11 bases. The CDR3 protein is CASSTRPGGYTF. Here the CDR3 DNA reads TGTGCCAGTAGTACTCGGCCAGGAGGCTACACCTTC.

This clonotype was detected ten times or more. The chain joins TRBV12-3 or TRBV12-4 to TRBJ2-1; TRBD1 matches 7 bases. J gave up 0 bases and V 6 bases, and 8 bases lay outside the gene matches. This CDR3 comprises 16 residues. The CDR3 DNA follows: TGTGCCAGCAGCCCCTCCGGGACAGTCTCCTACAATGAGCAGTTCTTC. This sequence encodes CASSPSGTVSYNEQFF.

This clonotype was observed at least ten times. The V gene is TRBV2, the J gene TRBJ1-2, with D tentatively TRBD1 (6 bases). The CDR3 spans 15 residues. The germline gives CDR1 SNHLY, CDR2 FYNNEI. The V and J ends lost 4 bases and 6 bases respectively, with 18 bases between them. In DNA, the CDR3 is TGTGCCAGCAGTGGGGACATTCTCTATGCGGATGGCTACACCTTC. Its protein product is CASSGDILYADGYTF.

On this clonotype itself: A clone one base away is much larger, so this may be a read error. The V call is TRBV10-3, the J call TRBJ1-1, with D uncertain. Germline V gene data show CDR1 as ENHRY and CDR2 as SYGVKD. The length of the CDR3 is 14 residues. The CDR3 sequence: CAIRPGKINTGAFF. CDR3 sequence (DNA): TGTGCCATCAGGCCCGGGAAAATTAACACTGGAGCTTTCTTT.

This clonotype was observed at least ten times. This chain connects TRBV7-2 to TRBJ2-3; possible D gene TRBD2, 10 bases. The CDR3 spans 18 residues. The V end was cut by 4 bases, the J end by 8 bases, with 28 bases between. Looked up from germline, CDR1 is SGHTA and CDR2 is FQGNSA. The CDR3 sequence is CASSSDRGTSASRGTQYF. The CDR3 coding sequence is TGTGCCAGCAGCTCTGACAGGGGGACTAGCGCGAGCCGAGGTACGCAGTATTTT.

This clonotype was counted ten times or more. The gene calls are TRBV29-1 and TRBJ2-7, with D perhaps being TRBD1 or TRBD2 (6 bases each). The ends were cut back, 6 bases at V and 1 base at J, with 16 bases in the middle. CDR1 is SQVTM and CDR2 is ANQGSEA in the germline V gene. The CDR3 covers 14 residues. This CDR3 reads CSVATGRSSYEQYF. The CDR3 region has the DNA TGCAGCGTGGCAACAGGGAGGTCATCCTACGAGCAGTACTTC.

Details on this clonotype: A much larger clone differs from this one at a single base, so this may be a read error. CDR3 region: CASGKQGITDTQYF. Here the CDR3 DNA reads TGTGCCAGCGGGAAACAGGGGATCACAGATACGCAGTATTTT. The rearrangement links TRBV6-1 to TRBJ2-3, with 7 bases fitting TRBD1. V lost 8 bases to trimming and J lost 2 bases; unmatched junction nucleotides: 7. This CDR3 comprises 14 residues. Germline V CDR1 and CDR2: MNHNS, SASEGT.

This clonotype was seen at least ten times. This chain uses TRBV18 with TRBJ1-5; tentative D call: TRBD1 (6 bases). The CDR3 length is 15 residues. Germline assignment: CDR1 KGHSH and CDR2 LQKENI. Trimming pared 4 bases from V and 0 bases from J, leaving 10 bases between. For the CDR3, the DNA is TGTGCCAGCTCACGAGACAGGTCTAGCAATCAGCCCCAGCATTTT. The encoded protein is CASSRDRSSNQPQHF.

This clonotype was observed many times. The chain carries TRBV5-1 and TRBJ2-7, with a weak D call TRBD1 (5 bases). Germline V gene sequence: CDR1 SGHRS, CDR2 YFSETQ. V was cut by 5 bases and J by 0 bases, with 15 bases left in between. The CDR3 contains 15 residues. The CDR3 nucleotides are TGCGCCAGCAGAACCGACAGCCACCTCTCCTACGAGCAGTACTTC. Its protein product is CASRTDSHLSYEQYF.

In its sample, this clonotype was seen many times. The CDR3 DNA is TGTGCCACCAGTGATTTTTCCCTAGCGGGAGGAGAGACCCAGTACTTC. It is translated as CATSDFSLAGGETQYF. V usage is TRBV24-1 and J usage is TRBJ2-5, with 11 bases that match TRBD2. Looked up from germline, CDR1 is KGHDR and CDR2 is SFDVKD. V lost 1 base, J lost 4 bases, and 4 bases stayed unmatched. The CDR3 covers 16 residues.

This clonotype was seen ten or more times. This CDR3 reads CASSPGRYYGYTF. In nucleotides, the CDR3 is TGTGCCAGCAGCCCGGGACGCTACTATGGCTACACCTTC. The rearrangement uses TRBV14 and TRBJ1-2, with a weak D call TRBD1 (5 bases). V was pared by 4 bases and J by 3 bases, with 9 bases between. This CDR3 is 13 amino acids long. The germline V gene encodes CDR1 SGHDN and CDR2 FVKESK.

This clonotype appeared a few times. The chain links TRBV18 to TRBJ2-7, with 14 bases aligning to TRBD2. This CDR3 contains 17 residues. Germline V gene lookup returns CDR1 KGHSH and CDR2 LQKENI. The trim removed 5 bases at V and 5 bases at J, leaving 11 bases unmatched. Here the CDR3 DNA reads TGTGCCAGCTCAGCCGGGACTAGCGGGAGCGGGACCGACGAGCAGTACTTC. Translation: CASSAGTSGSGTDEQYF.